This T cell receptor beta chain stems from a study of cytomegalovirus exposure and HLA in healthy donors (dated by TCRdb to between 2016 and 2019). At the level of the whole study: An earlier analysis of some 600 of the donors reported about 300 Gb of sequence data and 117 million unique TCR beta sequences obtained from around 190 million T cells. To decide whether each TCR beta V gene segment behaved as functional or pseudogenic, an earlier analysis of over 500 of the donors relied on high-throughput TCR beta sequencing. The later analysis used no new phenotypic data to find candidate immune exposures, relying instead on TCR beta sequences and their occurrence across donors. Among about 400 genotyped donors of the cohort, an average of approximately 200,000 unique TCR beta nucleotide sequences was sequenced per donor, of which approximately 19% were non-productive. The number of donors typed differed by locus, with roughly 620-630 for A, B, C, DRB1 and DQB1, more than 500 for DQA1, approximately 580 for DPA1, and approximately 470 for DPB1. The genetic ancestry cluster associated with self-reported Caucasian donors included 80% to 90% of the 300 to 400 genotyped donors. Donor age, sex, ethnicity and CMV serostatus were collected together with the repertoire data. Four to six DR-DQ haplotypes were handled as single units for association and clustering, since linkage in the cohort was strong. The aim of the study was to test whether cataloging public T cell receptors could identify signatures of past pathogen exposure. Every repertoire in the discovery cohort had been generated on one and the same sequencing platform. Both class I and class II loci were covered by HLA typing, at four-digit resolution. A later analysis re-examined previously published TCR beta repertoires from more than 650 donors and added high-resolution HLA genotyping to investigate patterns of TCR occurrence. The study profiled the T cell repertoires of 550 to 700 subjects by immunosequencing and related them to cytomegalovirus serostatus. Along with the roughly 610-subject first cohort, a separate validation cohort of about 110 different subjects was used. In a later genetic analysis, genome-wide SNP genotypes for about three fifths of the 666 donors were used, and that subset was treated as a discovery cohort. An early release that covered approximately 600 HLA-typed donors contained approximately 290 gigabases of sequencing data and 65 million to 100 million unique TCR sequences. To predict cytomegalovirus infection status, the study brought together high-throughput TCR immunosequencing, statistical association of individual TCRs with disease status, and machine learning. What the research found in general, with its limitations: Several of the top co-occurrence clusters appeared to be linked to parvovirus B19, influenza, CMV and Epstein-Barr virus, according to a later analysis. In a later genetic analysis, a missense DCLRE1C variant was associated with V-gene and J-gene trimming of TCR beta chains, and the association was replicated in an independent cohort. Compared with the approximately 670-donor mean, donors in an Asian-associated ancestry cluster had fewer N-insertions in productive TCRs, according to a later genetic analysis. A further reported finding was that TCR beta sequences accurately predicted the HLA-A and HLA-B alleles for most subjects in the first cohort. For the cohort, immune exposure information was limited to CMV serostatus. The presence/absence analyses assumed that sequencing depth was roughly uniform across donors, and that assumption may not be true. In vitro tests confirmed that a few of the cytomegalovirus-associated TCR beta chains recognize cytomegalovirus antigens. Most CMV-associated TCR beta chains appeared to be HLA-restricted in a later analysis, and the HLA associations seemed to be driven largely by CMV exposure. In both the original and validation cohorts, the classifier was reported to diagnose cytomegalovirus status with high specificity and sensitivity. A later analysis associated 16,951 TCR beta sequences with specific HLA alleles at a false discovery rate of 0.05. According to a later analysis, TCR association rates differed among HLA loci, with DRB1 alleles showing the most associated TCRs and HLA-C alleles showing the fewest. When HLA alleles, especially DR and DQ, strongly co-occurred, TCR associations were difficult to assign to individual alleles. The authors suggested that the approach could potentially be generalized to other disease states and immunological phenotypes. The sequencing pipeline was judged likely to have produced a cluster of highly shared sequence variants as a technical artifact. Most TCR sequences were seen in very few donors, while some public TCRs were found in many individuals. Because some donors lacked HLA typing at each locus, the association tests relied only on the typed subset. A total of roughly 160 TCR beta chains were listed by the study as associated with cytomegalovirus. Correlated functional status among segregating V segments might be attributable to linkage disequilibrium, but an unknown experimental factor could not be ruled out. In a later analysis, HLA-associated TCR beta chains showed more clonal expansion and lower generation probabilities than non-associated chains that were equally common. Because counts were too low, fewer than 20 rarely observed V segments, including chromosome 9 orphons, were excluded from the earlier analysis of around 640 of the donors. An earlier analysis of approximately 500 of the donors showed that most TCR beta V segments appeared in productive rearrangements either about 87% or about 30% of the time, which broadly matched IMGT annotations. Some IMGT-functional V segments, including TRBV6-2 and TRBV6-3, could not be distinguished by the 87-base-pair reads and were therefore excluded. In this cohort, only TCR beta chains were sequenced, and detectable features were limited by the absence of alpha or paired-chain data.

The library was built by means of the immunoSEQ multiplex PCR assay. A mixture of 60 forward primers for TCR Vbeta segments and 13 reverse primers for TCR Jbeta segments was used in the multiplex PCR. A multiplex PCR assay on genomic DNA amplified the CDR3 region of rearranged TCR beta genes. The amplified TCR beta libraries were sequenced on the Illumina HiSeq System as 87-base-pair reads. Per the authors' processing: In a later analysis, 77 million or so unique TCR beta chains were counted across the roughly 670 repertoires, and around 10 million of these chains were shared by at least two donors. To remove PCR and sequencing errors, raw reads were error-corrected and collapsed into unique sequences using a nearest-neighbor algorithm that merged closely related sequences. V, D and J gene segments were assigned by aligning CDR3 sequences to IMGT reference sequences. For a sequence to be retained, at least a six-nucleotide match to both a V gene segment and a J gene segment was required. Rearrangements were classified as productive when the CDR3 lacked stop codons and remained in frame with V and J, and all other rearrangements were classified as non-productive. Following IMGT convention, CDR3 was defined as the stretch from the second conserved V-encoded cysteine to the conserved J-encoded phenylalanine. In an earlier analysis of around 570 of the donors, sequences lacking an unambiguous match to a single V gene segment were excluded. An earlier analysis of several hundred of the donors called V segments functional above 56.7% productive rearrangements and segregating when the between-donor standard deviation exceeded 5%. A statistical classification framework was developed to diagnose cytomegalovirus status using the catalog of TCR beta chain sequences. V and J gene assignment, in a later analysis, came from comparing TCR nucleotide sequences with IMGT/GENE-DB human TR gene sequences. The TCRdist pipeline was used in a later analysis to assign CDR3 sequences and most-parsimonious VDJ recombination scenarios. In a later analysis, each TCR beta chain was defined by its CDR3 amino acid sequence together with its V-gene family, and reads lacking a unique V-gene family were excluded. In a later analysis, around 600 highly shared, low-generation-probability nucleotide sequences were removed to address suspected cross-contamination and a sequencing artifact. A later analysis calculated a clonal expansion index for each public chain from normalized within-repertoire ranks of inferred template counts. In a later analysis, generation probabilities were computed with a VDJ recombination model fitted to out-of-frame rearrangements, and the resulting probabilities were checked against IGoR. A later analysis scored TCR-TCR, TCR-HLA and TCR-CMV co-occurrence with hypergeometric tests, applying a repertoire-size bias correction to TCR pairs. To estimate false discovery rates, a later analysis permuted the HLA or CMV assignments 20 times. A later analysis grouped co-occurring TCRs with DBSCAN, adding TCRdist sequence similarity when clustering within HLA-allele-positive subsets. For co-occurrence clustering, repertoires with fewer than 30,000 or more than 120,000 public chains were excluded, along with five repertoires with anomalous nucleotide sharing. This immuneACCESS table, as held by TCRdb, lists in-frame sequences with V and J called but not all clones. Of the missing ones, under half trace to an unresolved V gene in checked studies; the others have no known cause. D and trimming were read from the DNA, whereas the V and J calls and clone size are those reported in that table. Present in this sample are about 160,000 clones, just over 75% of which were seen just once. The ten largest clones take up about 1.6% of the sample.

The cohort consisted of hundreds of healthy bone marrow donors. At the time of sampling, all cohort members were nominally healthy, though unrecorded immune exposures were likely present. The donor was CMV seronegative and belonged to the group of over 350 seronegative cohort members. Every donor gave a peripheral blood sample, and the peripheral blood mononuclear cells from that sample were used for TCR beta sequencing. The Qiagen DNeasy Blood Extraction Kit was used to extract genomic DNA from the blood cell samples. Measured from the cysteine to the phenylalanine, the CDR3 is 14 residues long. Only the CDR3 part of the read is kept: 42 bases, read in frame from the first base. Per the germline V gene, SNHLY is the CDR1 and FYNNEI is the CDR2. V loses 5 bases of germline sequence and J loses 0 bases, and the interval between the two ends is 9 bases. On this clone: It has no known antigen specificity. No base quality information exists; no much larger clone differs at one position.

Sequenced input: PBMCs. This clonotype was obtained from a man in his forties in good health and CMV-seronegative. Recombination connected TRBV2 to TRBJ2-3; confidence is insufficient to name the D gene. DNA sequence: TGTGCCAGCAGTCGAAGCTCTAGCACAGATACGCAGTATTTT. It specifies CASSRSSSTDTQYF.